What follows is one T cell receptor (beta chain) and its context. This record comes from a study of blood T cell repertoires in COVID-19. Study-level information: Spain, Italy and the United States supplied samples that represented acute and convalescent COVID-19. In each case, the material was cDNA or gDNA derived from T cells, B-cell-depleted T cells, or PBMCs.

As handled by the study authors: Quantification of nucleated cells was approximated via reference gene primer amplification. Here immunoSEQ multiplex PCR was the method, and the copy in TCRdb shows in-frame clones only, minus some. V, J and clone size derive from that table, while D and trimming were established from the DNA sequence. The repertoire includes around 620,000 clones, 80% to 90% of them detected once, and roughly 0.25% sits in the top ten. The germline V gene encodes CDR1 MNHEY and CDR2 SMNVEV (reference sequence). Germline trimming cut 8 bases from V and 3 bases from J; bases unmatched to any gene: 7. The CDR3 contains 14 residues.

The rearrangement joins TRBV27 to TRBJ2-7; 10 positions match TRBD1. The specimen was peripheral blood. The clonotype originates from a woman under 30 with acute or convalescent COVID-19. CDR3 nucleotides: TGTGCCAGCGGAGCGGGACAGGGGATCTACGAGCAGTACTTC. Translation gives CASGAGQGIYEQYF.